This TCR beta chain was documented in a study of STAT5B mutations in CD4+ large granular lymphocyte leukemia. The CDR3 sequence is 15 residues long. CDR1 is KGHSH and CDR2 is LQKENI in the germline V gene. The V end lost 1 base, the J end lost 9 bases, and 15 bases lay between the germline ends. This table comes from immunoSEQ multiplex PCR, and its TCRdb copy is limited to in-frame clones, with some not included. The sample yields around 30,000 clones, about three quarters seen once. The receptor's source is a human donor in good health. The J gene is TRBJ1-4, the V gene TRBV18, with D maybe TRBD1 (6 bases). Specimen: CD4+ T cells from blood buffy coats. CDR3 in DNA: TGTGCCAGCTCACCACTTGAGGGGACAATTAAAAAACTGTTTTTT. Translating it yields CASSPLEGTIKKLFF.